The rows below give T cell receptor beta chains drawn from one sample of a study of shared clonotypes between healthy human individuals. Using immunoSEQ multiplex PCR, the repertoire was profiled, and TCRdb retains in-frame clones only, with some absent. The table has about 690,000 clones, 80% to 95% seen once. The sequencing sample was made of memory CD8+ T cells from PBMCs. These receptors all come from a man between 18 and 29 years old in good health. Some clones in this sample may be carry-over from other donors' samples. CDR3s include the opening cysteine and the closing phenylalanine or tryptophan. The D gene is left open where the match is weak. Some rows mark clone size as missing; the rest say once, few, many or name a class of expanded clone.

>TRBV7-9|NA|TRBJ1-1|NA
TGTGCCAGCAGCTTAGTTACAGTGAACACTGAAGCTTTCTTT
CASSLVTVNTEAFF
>TRBV4-3|NA|TRBJ1-2|NA
TGCGCCAGCAGCCTCGTGAGGGGGAAAGTATATGGCTACACCTTC
CASSLVRGKVYGYTF
>TRBV27|NA|TRBJ2-3|NA
TGTGCCAGCATTGGCCCCGGGTTCCGCGGGAGAAGGGGGACAGATACGCAGTATTTT
CASIGPGFRGRRGTDTQYF
>TRBV27|NA|TRBJ2-4|NA
TGTGCCAGCAGTATACGGACGGCGGAAAACATTCAGTACTTC
CASSIRTAENIQYF
>TRBV19|NA|TRBJ2-7|TRBD1
TGTGCCAGTAGCCCTCGGTCAGGACAGGGGCCCTACGAGCAGTACTTC
CASSPRSGQGPYEQYF
>TRBV5-4|NA|TRBJ2-7|NA
TGTGCCAGCAGCTTTAGCTCCGAGCAGTACTTC
CASSFSSEQYF
>TRBV13|NA|TRBJ2-7|NA
TGTGCCAGCAGCTTATGGTTCGGAGAATACGAGCAGTACTTC
CASSLWFGEYEQYF
>TRBV7-9|NA|TRBJ2-2|NA
TGTGCCAGCAGCAGTGGAGGGACCGCGAACACCGGGGAGCTGTTTTTT
CASSSGGTANTGELFF
>TRBV5-1|NA|TRBJ2-2|NA
TGCGCCAGCAGCCCACCCAAGGCGGGGGCGACGAACACCGGGGAGCTGTTTTTT
CASSPPKAGATNTGELFF
>TRBV5-6|once|TRBJ2-5|TRBD2
TGTGCCAGCAGCCTTCTAGCGGAAGAGACCCAGTACTTC
CASSLLAEETQYF
>TRBV11-2|NA|TRBJ2-1|NA
TGTGCCAGCAGCCGACTCGGTAGACAGACGTACAATGAGCAGTTCTTC
CASSRLGRQTYNEQFF
>TRBV30|NA|TRBJ2-2|TRBD2
TGTGCCTGGAGTACCGGGACTAGCGGGATTCCCGGGGAGCTGTTTTTT
CAWSTGTSGIPGELFF
>TRBV28|NA|TRBJ1-1|NA
TGTGCCAGCAGTTTTTCTCCCCGGCAGAGGGGGTTAATGAACACTGAAGCTTTCTTT
CASSFSPRQRGLMNTEAFF
>TRBV9|NA|TRBJ2-1|TRBD2
TGTGCCAGCAGCGTAGTGCTAGCGGATTACAATGAGCAGTTCTTC
CASSVVLADYNEQFF
>TRBV7-6|NA|TRBJ1-5|NA
TGTGCCAGCAGCTTAGGGACCAATCAGCCCCAGCATTTT
CASSLGTNQPQHF
>TRBV6-6|NA|TRBJ2-7|NA
TGTGCCAGTCTCAGTCAGGGCGCCTACGAGCAGTACTTC
CASLSQGAYEQYF
>TRBV13|NA|TRBJ2-7|NA
TGTGCCAGCAGCTTAGGGCGGGTGGGCTACGAGCAGTACTTC
CASSLGRVGYEQYF
>TRBV11-2|NA|TRBJ2-2|TRBD2
TGTGCCAGCATCACTAGCGGGAGATCTAGAGGCACCGGGGAGCTGTTTTTT
CASITSGRSRGTGELFF
>TRBV27|NA|TRBJ1-2|NA
TGTGCCAGCACCCCGATTCACCAGGGTAACCCTAACTATGGCTACACCTTC
CASTPIHQGNPNYGYTF
>TRBV7-7|NA|TRBJ2-5|TRBD1
TGTGCCAGCAGCTTGTCCAATACACCAGGGACAGGGGGCGAGACCCAGTACTTC
CASSLSNTPGTGGETQYF
>TRBV5-6|NA|TRBJ1-5|TRBD1
TGTGCCAGCAGCTTCAGGGGGAGGCAGCCCCAGCATTTT
CASSFRGRQPQHF
>TRBV9|NA|TRBJ2-1|NA
TGTGCCAGCAGCGCCACATACAATGAGCAGTTCTTC
CASSATYNEQFF
>TRBV7-8|NA|TRBJ2-5|NA
TGTGCCAGCAGCTTATATGTAGGGGTGGGACCTCAAGAGACCCAGTACTTC
CASSLYVGVGPQETQYF
>TRBV27|once|TRBJ2-7|NA
TGTGCCAGCGCAACGCACTCCTACGAGCAGTACTTC
CASATHSYEQYF
>TRBV7-7|NA|TRBJ2-2|NA
TGTGCCAGCAGCTTTTTGGTAAACACCGGGGAGCTGTTTTTT
CASSFLVNTGELFF
>TRBV19|NA|TRBJ1-1|NA
TGTGCCAGTAGTACATACACGATGAACACTGAAGCTTTCTTT
CASSTYTMNTEAFF
>TRBV27|NA|TRBJ2-1|NA
TGTGCCACTCAGCGGGCCGATGAGCAGTTCTTC
CATQRADEQFF
>TRBV5-1|NA|TRBJ2-7|TRBD1
TGCGCCAGCAGCCTTACAACCGGGACAGGGTTCCACGAGCAGTACTTC
CASSLTTGTGFHEQYF
>TRBV28|NA|TRBJ2-5|TRBD1
TGTGCCAGCAGGAAACTTACAGGGGGGGAGACCCAGTACTTC
CASRKLTGGETQYF
>TRBV7-9|NA|TRBJ1-1|NA
TGTGCCAGCAGCTTACAGAACCGACGGGAGACTGAAGCTTTCTTT
CASSLQNRRETEAFF
>TRBV7-9|NA|TRBJ2-1|TRBD1
TGTGCCAGCAGCTCACAGGGGTGGACCTACAATGAGCAGTTCTTC
CASSSQGWTYNEQFF
>TRBV4-2|NA|TRBJ2-2|TRBD2
TGTGCCAGCAGCCATGTAGCGGGGACGAACACCGGGGAGCTGTTTTTT
CASSHVAGTNTGELFF
>TRBV9|few|TRBJ1-5|NA
TGTGCCAGCGGGTCGGGGGATAGCAATCAGCCCCAGCATTTT
CASGSGDSNQPQHF
>TRBV28|NA|TRBJ1-1|NA
TGTGCCAGCAGCACCACCCGCCGGGGCGTGAACACTGAAGCTTTCTTT
CASSTTRRGVNTEAFF
>TRBV28|NA|TRBJ2-7|NA
TGTGCCAGCAGTTCCCGGGTCCACGAGCAGTACTTC
CASSSRVHEQYF
>TRBV7-9|NA|TRBJ1-4|NA
TGTGCCAGCAGCTCCTCCGGGCTTAATGAAAAACTGTTTTTT
CASSSSGLNEKLFF
>TRBV9|NA|TRBJ2-2|NA
TGTGCCAGCACGGGAGACACCGGGGAGCTGTTTTTT
CASTGDTGELFF
>TRBV6-5|NA|TRBJ2-3|NA
TGTGCCAGCAGTTCACCAGATACGCAGTATTTT
CASSSPDTQYF
>TRBV2|NA|TRBJ2-2|NA
TGTGCCAGCATGGTCGGGGACACCGGGGAGCTGTTTTTT
CASMVGDTGELFF
>TRBV7-9|once|TRBJ1-3|TRBD1
TGTGCCAGCAGCGGACAGGTCTCTGGAAACACCATATATTTT
CASSGQVSGNTIYF
>TRBV7-2|NA|TRBJ2-7|TRBD2
TGTGCCAGCAGGGAGGGCGGGGGTCTTTACGAGCAGTACTTC
CASREGGGLYEQYF
>TRBV27|NA|TRBJ2-7|TRBD2
TGTGCCAGCAGTTACGGGAGGTCCTACGAGCAGTACTTC
CASSYGRSYEQYF